This TCR beta chain was sequenced for a study of T-cell reconstitution after alpha-beta-depleted transplantation in children. A TCRbeta library incorporating unique molecular identifiers was prepared. One entry per CDR3 protein, called by TCRdb with MiXCR from the PCR reads. The profile shows some 640,000 distinct CDR3 sequences, around 17% of them singletons. This clonotype was detected a few times. The sequence was collected from a human donor who donated a stem cell graft to a child with acute myeloid leukemia. The source material was PBMCs from the stem cell graft donor, sampled from the stem cell graft.

For the CDR3, the DNA is TGCAGTGCACCCAGCGGGCCTCTGGCCAAAAACATTCAGTACTTC. Amino acid sequence: CSAPSGPLAKNIQYF. The genes are TRBV20-1 and TRBJ2-4; TRBD2 is a possible D gene (6 bases). Germline CDR1 DFQATT, CDR2 SNEGSKA (reference sequence). Trimming pared 6 bases from V and 1 base from J, leaving 16 bases between. This CDR3 is built from 15 residues.